Below are 20 T cell receptor beta chains sequenced from a single sample in a study of cytomegalovirus exposure and HLA in healthy donors. PCR primers comprised 60 Vbeta and 13 Jbeta primers. The repertoire was sequenced with immunoSEQ multiplex PCR; TCRdb's copy has only in-frame clones and lacks some. In the table there are 280,000 or so clones, about 90% of which are singletons. Specimen: PBMCs. Source of these receptors: a young woman in good health and CMV-seronegative.

J is TRBJ1-2 and V is TRBV9; 8 bases match TRBD1. The CDR3 covers 14 residues. Trimming took 4 bases from V and 4 from J; bases not matched to a gene: 6. Germline V gene sequence: CDR1 SGDLS, CDR2 YYNGEE. For the CDR3, the DNA is TGTGCCAGCAGCATAACTGGACAGGGCTATGGCTACACCTTC. This codes for CASSITGQGYGYTF.

This clone was seen just once. This sequence joins TRBV2 and TRBJ2-7; 8 bases match TRBD1. The CDR3 is 14 amino acids. Looked up from germline, CDR1 is SNHLY and CDR2 is FYNNEI. Trimming took 4 bases from V and 0 from J; bases not matched to a gene: 2. CDR3 sequence (DNA): TGTGCCAGCAGTGGGACAGGGAGCTCCTACGAGCAGTACTTC. Residues: CASSGTGSSYEQYF.

This clone has more than one count but fewer than ten. The chain has TRBV2 and TRBJ1-4; TRBD1 is a possible D gene (5 bases). The V end was cut by 7 bases, the J end by 4 bases, with 13 bases between. CDR3 length equals 14 residues. The V gene's germline CDR1 is SNHLY and CDR2 FYNNEI. For the CDR3, the DNA is TGTGCCAGCATGCGGGAGAGGGGTAATGAAAAACTGTTTTTT. Translation: CASMRERGNEKLFF.

The V and J genes are TRBV11-2 and TRBJ1-5; unclear D gene. The CDR3 contains 15 residues. CDR1 is SGHAT, CDR2 FQNNGV, per germline. V was pared by 0 bases and J by 3 bases, with 9 bases between. The CDR3 DNA reads as TGTGCCAGCAGCTTAGATCACGGGTACAATCAGCCCCAGCATTTT. It specifies CASSLDHGYNQPQHF.

The chain couples TRBV19 to TRBJ1-5; D remains unclear. Germline values: CDR1 LNHDA, CDR2 SQIVND (reference sequence). V was trimmed by 3 bases and J by 0 bases, leaving 12 bases between them. This CDR3 spans 16 amino acids. CDR3 coding DNA: TGTGCCAGTAGTATTCCGGCAGACACTAGCAATCAGCCCCAGCATTTT. The encoded protein is CASSIPADTSNQPQHF.

V and J are TRBV15 and TRBJ1-4; possibly TRBD1 for D (5 bases). This CDR3 is 16 amino acids long. Deletions cut 0 bases from V and 5 bases from J, with 13 bases between. Germline loops: CDR1 LNHNV, CDR2 YYDKDF (reference sequence). The CDR3 loop reads CATSRDPGGVNEKLFF. The DNA for the CDR3 is TGTGCCACCAGCAGAGATCCAGGAGGGGTAAATGAAAAACTGTTTTTT.

The V call is TRBV2, the J call TRBJ2-3; the match to TRBD1 covers 9 bases. J was trimmed by 8 bases and V by 8 bases; bases with no gene match: 17. This CDR3 is 16 amino acids long. Germline V gene lookup returns CDR1 SNHLY and CDR2 FYNNEI. The chain's CDR3 is CASGGTGRGAQGTQYF. The CDR3 DNA is TGTGCCAGCGGGGGGACAGGGAGAGGCGCACAAGGTACGCAGTATTTT.

The chain has TRBV27 and TRBJ2-5, with 12 nucleotides matching TRBD1. The DNA end is a closer match to TRBJ2-7, so the J assignment may be wrong. This CDR3 is built from 14 residues. Per the germline V gene, CDR1 is MNHEY and CDR2 is SMNVEV (reference sequence). CDR3 sequence reads: CASSGTGGFYEQYF. The CDR3, as DNA: TGTGCCAGCAGTGGGACAGGGGGCTTCTACGAGCAGTACTTC.

The chain combines TRBV19 with TRBJ1-5; a possible D gene is TRBD1 (6 bases). Germline V gene lookup returns CDR1 LNHDA and CDR2 SQIVND (reference sequence). The CDR3 contains 14 residues. V lost 5 bases and J 1 base, leaving 9 bases between the germline ends. In nucleotides, the CDR3 is TGTGCCAGTAGTGGACAGATGAGCAATCAGCCCCAGCATTTT. It is translated as CASSGQMSNQPQHF.

In this sample, this clone turned up a few times. The gene calls are TRBV7-8 and TRBJ1-1, with 7 bases identical to TRBD1. With V trimmed by 3 bases and J by 0 bases, 7 bases remained unmatched. This CDR3 spans 16 amino acids. Germline V lookup: CDR1 SGHVS, CDR2 FQNEAQ. The CDR3 region is CASSFEGQGVNTEAFF. The CDR3 bases are TGTGCCAGCAGCTTCGAAGGGCAGGGGGTGAACACTGAAGCTTTCTTT.

This chain uses TRBV4-1 with TRBJ2-3, with a possible D match to TRBD2 (7 bases). Looked up from germline, CDR1 is MGHRA and CDR2 is YSYEKL. V lost 4 bases and J 2 bases, leaving 16 bases between the germline ends. This CDR3 region has 16 residues. CDR3 protein: CASSPQGSGNTDTQYF. CDR3 in DNA: TGCGCCAGCAGCCCACAGGGAAGCGGGAACACAGATACGCAGTATTTT.

V and J are TRBV2 and TRBJ1-6; D is undetermined. Germline V gives CDR1 SNHLY, CDR2 FYNNEI. The CDR3 has 15 amino acids. V was shortened by 5 bases and J by 3 bases, with 11 bases between the two germline ends. The CDR3 nucleotides read TGTGCCAGCAGTAACGGGTCCTTCTATAATTCACCCCTCCACTTT. Encoded protein: CASSNGSFYNSPLHF.

The V and J genes are TRBV28 and TRBJ1-5; TRBD1 agrees at 9 bases. With 7 bases clipped from V and 7 bases from J, the junction kept 11 bases outside the gene matches. CDR3 length equals 15 residues. Germline CDR1 is MDHEN and CDR2 is SYDVKM. The CDR3 spells CASNPGQGNSQPQHF. In DNA form, the CDR3 reads TGTGCCAGCAACCCGGGACAGGGAAATTCCCAGCCCCAGCATTTT.

The CDR3: CASSDGGTGGIYEQYF. The DNA for the CDR3 is TGTGCCAGCAGTGATGGCGGGACAGGGGGCATCTACGAGCAGTACTTC. The rearrangement links TRBV6-1 to TRBJ2-7; TRBD1 matches at 12 bases. Germline V gene data show CDR1 as MNHNS and CDR2 as SASEGT. The CDR3 has 16 residues. The V and J ends lost 3 bases and 3 bases, in that order; junction bases with no gene match: 6.

This chain uses TRBV25-1 with TRBJ2-7; 8 positions agree with TRBD1. V shed 6 bases, J shed 2 bases, and the junction held 9 bases outside the gene matches. Germline-derived CDR1 and CDR2 are MGHDK and SYGVNS. This CDR3 spans 15 amino acids. Here the CDR3 reads CASSSYSGQAYEQYF. The CDR3 DNA reads as TGTGCCAGCAGCTCCTACTCGGGACAGGCCTACGAGCAGTACTTC.

This chain links TRBV12-2 with TRBJ2-2; TRBD2, the table's D call, was not compared with the DNA. TRBV12-2 has pseudogene status. This CDR3 comprises 18 residues. Here the CDR3 DNA reads TGTGCAAGTCGCTCCGCCCACGGGAGAATAAAAATTGCCGGGGAGCTGTTTTTT. It is translated as CASRSAHGRIKIAGELFF.

This clone showed up just once. V gene TRBV21-1 combines with J gene TRBJ1-2; TRBD1 reflects the table's D call only, with no check against the DNA. TRBV21-1 is a documented pseudogene. This CDR3 contains 14 residues. Here the CDR3 DNA reads TGTGCCAGCGCCTACCTCGACAGGGGGTATGGCTACACCTTC. Its translation is CASAYLDRGYGYTF.

The J gene is TRBJ1-6, the V gene TRBV6-6, with D perhaps TRBD1 (6 bases). V was cut by 2 bases and J by 10 bases, with 12 bases left in between. This CDR3 comprises 14 residues. Germline assignment: CDR1 MNHNY and CDR2 SVGAGI (reference sequence). The CDR3 region is CASSYPGQVSPLHF. The CDR3 DNA reads as TGTGCCAGCAGTTACCCGGGACAAGTGTCACCCCTCCACTTT.

The chain joins TRBV6-6 to TRBJ2-1; 10 bases agree with TRBD2. The junction had 7 bases not matched to a gene; V was cut back by 2 bases and J by 9 bases. The CDR3 is 15 residues long. Germline lookup yields CDR1 MNHNY and CDR2 SVGAGI (reference sequence). CDR3 in amino acids: CASSYTSGGAGEQFF. The CDR3 region has the DNA TGTGCCAGCAGTTACACAAGCGGGGGGGCCGGTGAGCAGTTCTTC.

The chain has TRBV9 and TRBJ2-1, with TRBD1 as a possible D gene (6 bases). The CDR3 is 14 amino acids. CDR1 is SGDLS, CDR2 YYNGEE, per germline. Deletions cut 2 bases from V and 3 bases from J, with 9 bases between. CDR3: CASSVAGDYNEQFF. For the CDR3, the DNA is TGTGCCAGCAGCGTCGCAGGGGACTACAATGAGCAGTTCTTC.